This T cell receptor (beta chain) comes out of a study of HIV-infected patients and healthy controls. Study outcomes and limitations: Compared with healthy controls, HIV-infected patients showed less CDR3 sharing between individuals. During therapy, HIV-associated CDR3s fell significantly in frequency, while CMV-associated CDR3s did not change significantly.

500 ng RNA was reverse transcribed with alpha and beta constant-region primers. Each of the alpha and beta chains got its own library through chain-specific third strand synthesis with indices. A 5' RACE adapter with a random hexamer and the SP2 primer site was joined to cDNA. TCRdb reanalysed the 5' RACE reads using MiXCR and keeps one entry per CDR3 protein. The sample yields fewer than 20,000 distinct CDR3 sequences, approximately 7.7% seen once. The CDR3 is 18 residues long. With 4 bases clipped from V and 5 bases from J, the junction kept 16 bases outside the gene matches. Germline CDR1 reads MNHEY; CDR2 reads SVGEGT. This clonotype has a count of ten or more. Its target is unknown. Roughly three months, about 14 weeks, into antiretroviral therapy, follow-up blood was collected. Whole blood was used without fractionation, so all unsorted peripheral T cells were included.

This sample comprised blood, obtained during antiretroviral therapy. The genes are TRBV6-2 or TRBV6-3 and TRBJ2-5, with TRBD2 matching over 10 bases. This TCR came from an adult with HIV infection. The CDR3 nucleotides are TGTGCCAGCAGTTCCCTTCGGAGGAGCGGGGGGGCCGTGGAGACCCAGTACTTC. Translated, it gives CASSSLRRSGGAVETQYF.